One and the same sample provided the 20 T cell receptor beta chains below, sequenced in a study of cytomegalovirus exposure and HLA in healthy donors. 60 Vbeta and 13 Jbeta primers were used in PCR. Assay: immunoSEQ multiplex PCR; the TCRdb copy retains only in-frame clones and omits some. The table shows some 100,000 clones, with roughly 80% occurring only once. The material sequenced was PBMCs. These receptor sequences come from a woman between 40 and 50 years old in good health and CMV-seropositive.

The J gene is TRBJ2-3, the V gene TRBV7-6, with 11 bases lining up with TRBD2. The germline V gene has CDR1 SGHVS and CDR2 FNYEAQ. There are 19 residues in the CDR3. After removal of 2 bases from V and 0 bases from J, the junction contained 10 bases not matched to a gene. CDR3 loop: CASSLRGLAEKISTDTQYF. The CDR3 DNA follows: TGTGCCAGCAGCTTAAGGGGACTAGCGGAAAAAATTAGCACAGATACGCAGTATTTT.

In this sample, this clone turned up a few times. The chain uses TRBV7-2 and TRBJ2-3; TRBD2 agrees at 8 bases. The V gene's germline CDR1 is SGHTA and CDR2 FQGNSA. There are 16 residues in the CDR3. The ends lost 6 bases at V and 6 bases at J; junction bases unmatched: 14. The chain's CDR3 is CASSRNSAGVGDTQYF. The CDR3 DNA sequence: TGTGCCAGCAGTCGTAACTCAGCGGGAGTTGGGGATACGCAGTATTTT.

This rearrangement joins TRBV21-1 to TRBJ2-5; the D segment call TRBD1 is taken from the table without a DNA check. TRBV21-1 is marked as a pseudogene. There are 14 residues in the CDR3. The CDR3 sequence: CASSKRGLQETQYF. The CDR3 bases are TGTGCCAGCAGCAAACGTGGCTTACAAGAGACCCAGTACTTC.

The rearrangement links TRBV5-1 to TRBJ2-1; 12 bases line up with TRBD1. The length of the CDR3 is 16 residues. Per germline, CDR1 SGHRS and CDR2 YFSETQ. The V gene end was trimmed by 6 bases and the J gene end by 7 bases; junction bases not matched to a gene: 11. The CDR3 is CASNSKPGQGANEQFF. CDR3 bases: TGCGCCAGCAACAGCAAGCCGGGACAGGGGGCGAATGAGCAGTTCTTC.

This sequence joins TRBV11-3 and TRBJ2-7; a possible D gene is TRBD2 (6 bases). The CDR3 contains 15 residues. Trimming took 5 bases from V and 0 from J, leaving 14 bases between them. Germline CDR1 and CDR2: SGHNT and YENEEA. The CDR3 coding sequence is TGTGCCAGCAGCCCGTTGGAGGGCCGCTCCTACGAGCAGTACTTC. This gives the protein CASSPLEGRSYEQYF.

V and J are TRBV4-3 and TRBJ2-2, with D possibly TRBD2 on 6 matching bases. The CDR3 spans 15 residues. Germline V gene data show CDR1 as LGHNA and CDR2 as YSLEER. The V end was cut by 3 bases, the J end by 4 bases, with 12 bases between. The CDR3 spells CASSQEGGPTGELFF. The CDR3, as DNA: TGCGCCAGCAGCCAGGAGGGCGGGCCCACCGGGGAGCTGTTTTTT.

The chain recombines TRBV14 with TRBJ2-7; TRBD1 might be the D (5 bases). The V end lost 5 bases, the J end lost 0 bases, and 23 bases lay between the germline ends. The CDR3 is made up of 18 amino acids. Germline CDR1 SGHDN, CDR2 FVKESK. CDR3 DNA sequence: TGTGCCAGCAGCGTTCAGGGCGTACTGCCGCTAAGCTCCTACGAGCAGTACTTC. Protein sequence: CASSVQGVLPLSSYEQYF. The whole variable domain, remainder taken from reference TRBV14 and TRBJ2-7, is EAGVTQFPSHSVIEKGQTVTLRCDPISGHDNLYWYRRVMGKEIKFLLHFVKESKQDESGMPNNRFLAERTGGTYSTLKVQPAELEDSGVYFCASSVQGVLPLSSYEQYFGPGTRLTVT.

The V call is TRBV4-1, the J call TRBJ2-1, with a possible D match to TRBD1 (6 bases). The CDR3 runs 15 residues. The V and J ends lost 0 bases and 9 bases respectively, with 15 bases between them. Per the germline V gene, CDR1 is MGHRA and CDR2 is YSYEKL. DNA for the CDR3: TGCGCCAGCAGCCAAGAACACCGGGACATCCGTGAGCAGTTCTTC. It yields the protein CASSQEHRDIREQFF.

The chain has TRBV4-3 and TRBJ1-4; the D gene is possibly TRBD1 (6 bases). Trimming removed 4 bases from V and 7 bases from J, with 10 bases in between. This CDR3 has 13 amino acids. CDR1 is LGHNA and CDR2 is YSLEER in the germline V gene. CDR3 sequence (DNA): TGCGCCAGCAGCCCACAGGGTGGTGAAAAACTGTTTTTT. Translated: CASSPQGGEKLFF.

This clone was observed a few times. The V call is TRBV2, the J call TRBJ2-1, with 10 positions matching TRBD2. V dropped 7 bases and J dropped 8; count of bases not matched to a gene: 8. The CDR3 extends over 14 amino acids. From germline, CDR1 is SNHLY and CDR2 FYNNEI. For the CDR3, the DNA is TGTGCCAGCATGAAACAGGGACTAGCGCATGAGCAGTTCTTC. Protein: CASMKQGLAHEQFF.

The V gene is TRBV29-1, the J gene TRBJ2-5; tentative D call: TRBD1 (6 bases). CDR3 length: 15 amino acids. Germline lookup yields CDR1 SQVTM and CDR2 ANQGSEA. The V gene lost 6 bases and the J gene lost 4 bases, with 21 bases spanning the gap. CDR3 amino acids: CSVPRTDNPGETQYF. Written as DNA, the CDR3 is TGCAGCGTCCCACGGACAGACAACCCGGGAGAGACCCAGTACTTC.

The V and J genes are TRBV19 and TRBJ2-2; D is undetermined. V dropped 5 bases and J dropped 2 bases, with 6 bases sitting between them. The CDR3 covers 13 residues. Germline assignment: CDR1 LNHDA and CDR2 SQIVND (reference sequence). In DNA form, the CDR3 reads TGTGCCAGTAGTTGGAGCAACACCGGGGAGCTGTTTTTT. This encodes CASSWSNTGELFF.

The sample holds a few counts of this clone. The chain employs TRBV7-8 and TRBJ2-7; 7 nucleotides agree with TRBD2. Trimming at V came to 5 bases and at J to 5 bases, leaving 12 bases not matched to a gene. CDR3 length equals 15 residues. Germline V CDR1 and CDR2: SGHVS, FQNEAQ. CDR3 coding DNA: TGTGCCAGCAGCCGAGAGGCGGGAGACTGGAACGAGCAGTACTTC. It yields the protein CASSREAGDWNEQYF.

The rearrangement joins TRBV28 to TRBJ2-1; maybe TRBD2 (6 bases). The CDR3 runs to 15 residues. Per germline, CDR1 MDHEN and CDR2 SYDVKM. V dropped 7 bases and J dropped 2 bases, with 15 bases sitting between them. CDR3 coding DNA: TGTGCCAGCACCCCGGGGACTTACACCTACAATGAGCAGTTCTTC. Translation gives CASTPGTYTYNEQFF.

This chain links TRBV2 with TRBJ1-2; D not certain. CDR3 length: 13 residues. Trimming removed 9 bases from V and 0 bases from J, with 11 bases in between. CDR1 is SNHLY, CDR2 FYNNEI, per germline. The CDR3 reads CASHSNANYGYTF. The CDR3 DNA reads TGTGCCAGTCACAGCAACGCTAACTATGGCTACACCTTC.

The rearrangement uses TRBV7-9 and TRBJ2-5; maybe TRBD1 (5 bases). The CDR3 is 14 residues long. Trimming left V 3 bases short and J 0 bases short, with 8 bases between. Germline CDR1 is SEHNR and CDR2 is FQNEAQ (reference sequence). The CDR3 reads CASSLVRDQETQYF. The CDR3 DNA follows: TGTGCCAGCAGCTTGGTCAGGGACCAAGAGACCCAGTACTTC.

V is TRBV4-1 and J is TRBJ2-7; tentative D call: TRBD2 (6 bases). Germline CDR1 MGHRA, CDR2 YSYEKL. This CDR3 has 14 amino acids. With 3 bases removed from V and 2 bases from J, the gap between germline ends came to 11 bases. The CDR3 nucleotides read TGCGCCAGCAGCCACCAGACTAGTACCTACGAGCAGTACTTC. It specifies CASSHQTSTYEQYF.

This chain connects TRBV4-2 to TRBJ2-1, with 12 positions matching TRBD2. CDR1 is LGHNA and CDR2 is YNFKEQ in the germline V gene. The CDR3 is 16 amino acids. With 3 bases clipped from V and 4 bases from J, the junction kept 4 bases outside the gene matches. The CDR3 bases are TGTGCCAGCAGCCAGGAAGGGACTAGCGGGTACAATGAGCAGTTCTTC. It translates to CASSQEGTSGYNEQFF.

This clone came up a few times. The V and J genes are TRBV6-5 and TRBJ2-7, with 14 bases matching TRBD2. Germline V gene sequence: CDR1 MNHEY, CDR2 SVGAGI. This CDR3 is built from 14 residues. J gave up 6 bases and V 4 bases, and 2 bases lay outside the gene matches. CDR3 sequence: CASSSGLAGVEQYF. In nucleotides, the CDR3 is TGTGCCAGCAGTTCGGGACTAGCGGGAGTCGAGCAGTACTTC.

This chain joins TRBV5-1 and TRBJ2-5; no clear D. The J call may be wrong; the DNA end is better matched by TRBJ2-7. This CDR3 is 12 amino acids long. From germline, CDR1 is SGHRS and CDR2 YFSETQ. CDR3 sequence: CASSLLNYEQYF. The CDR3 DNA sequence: TGCGCCAGCAGCCTACTTAACTACGAGCAGTACTTC.